This T cell receptor (beta chain) is drawn from a study of a mutant IDH1 vaccine in newly diagnosed glioma. The overall study: Treated patients had a mean age of around 39 years and a sex split that was roughly 60% male and approximately 38% female.

As concerns this clone: Antigen: not known.

The CDR3 is made up of 15 amino acids. The trim removed 1 base at V and 9 bases at J, leaving 9 bases unmatched. The germline V gene encodes CDR1 MGHRA and CDR2 YSYEKL. Sequencing was performed with immunoSEQ multiplex PCR; in TCRdb, only in-frame clones are kept and a portion is missing. The sample holds about 36,000 clones; about 80% are singletons and the top ten take around 16%. Time point specified: week 11, during vaccination. The content of each vaccine dose was 300 ug of mutant IDH1 20-mer peptide, and topical imiquimod accompanied it. This sequence joins TRBV4-1 and TRBJ2-1, with TRBD2 matching 7 bases. Sequences were derived from peripheral blood mononuclear cells (PBMCs), sampled from a glioma patient whose treatment included an IDH1 peptide vaccine. This clonotype originated in a young woman with glioma. Some clones in this sample may be carry-over from other donors' samples. CDR3 protein: CASSQVGRAPGEQFF. CDR3 sequence (DNA): TGCGCCAGCAGCCAAGTGGGGAGGGCCCCCGGTGAGCAGTTCTTC.